This TCR beta chain was identified in a study of T cell repertoires in cytomegalovirus infection. About this clonotype: Its antigen is still unknown.

General observations from the study: CMV-specific HLA-C-restricted TCR beta clonotypes dominated the ex vivo response.

The CDR3 has 15 amino acids. Trimming cost V 5 bases and J 3 bases, with 16 bases left between them. From germline, CDR1 is MNHEY and CDR2 SMNVEV (reference sequence). TCRdb reprocessed the reads with MiXCR, giving one entry per CDR3 protein. The sample lists about 140,000 distinct CDR3 sequences; 32% were seen once. This TCR derives from a human donor in good health (CMV status not recorded). Some clones in this sample may be carry-over from other donors' samples. The genes are TRBV27 and TRBJ1-1; D perhaps matches TRBD1 (6 bases). The sequencing used CD8+ T cells from cultured PBMCs, collected from culture after CMV antigen stimulation. The CDR3 is CASSPRKAGDTEAFF. The CDR3 region has the DNA TGTGCCAGCAGTCCGCGAAAAGCAGGGGACACTGAAGCTTTCTTT.